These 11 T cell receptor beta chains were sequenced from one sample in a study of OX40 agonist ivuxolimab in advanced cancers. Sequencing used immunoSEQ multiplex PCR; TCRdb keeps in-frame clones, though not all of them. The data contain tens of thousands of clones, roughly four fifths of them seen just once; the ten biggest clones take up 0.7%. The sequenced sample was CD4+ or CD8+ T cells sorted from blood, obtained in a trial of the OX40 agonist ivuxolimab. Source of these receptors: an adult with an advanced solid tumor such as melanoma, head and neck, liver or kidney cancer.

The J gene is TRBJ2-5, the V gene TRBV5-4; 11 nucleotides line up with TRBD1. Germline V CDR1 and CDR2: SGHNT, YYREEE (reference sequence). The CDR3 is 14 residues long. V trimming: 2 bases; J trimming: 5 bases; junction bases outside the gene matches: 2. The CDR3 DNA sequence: TGTGCCAGCAGCTTCGGGGACAGGGGGGAGACCCAGTACTTC. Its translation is CASSFGDRGETQYF.

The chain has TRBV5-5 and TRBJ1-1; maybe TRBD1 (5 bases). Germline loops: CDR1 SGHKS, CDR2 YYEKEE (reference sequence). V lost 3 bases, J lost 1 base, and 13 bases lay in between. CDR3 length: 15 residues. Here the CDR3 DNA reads TGTGCCAGCAGCTGGAAGGACATCCCGAACACTGAAGCTTTCTTT. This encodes CASSWKDIPNTEAFF.

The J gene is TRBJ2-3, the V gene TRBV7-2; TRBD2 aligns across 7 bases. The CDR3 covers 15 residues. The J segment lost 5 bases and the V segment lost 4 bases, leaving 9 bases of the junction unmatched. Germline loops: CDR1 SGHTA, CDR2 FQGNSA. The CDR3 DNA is TGTGCCAGCAGCTCCCAGTCTAGCGGTGGAGATACGCAGTATTTT. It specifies CASSSQSSGGDTQYF.

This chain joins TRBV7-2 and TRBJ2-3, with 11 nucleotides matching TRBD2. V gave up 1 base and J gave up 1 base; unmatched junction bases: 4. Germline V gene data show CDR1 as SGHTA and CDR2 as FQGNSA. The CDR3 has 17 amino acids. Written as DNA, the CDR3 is TGTGCCAGCAGCTTAGTTTCACTAGCGGGGGGCACAGATACGCAGTATTTT. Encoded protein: CASSLVSLAGGTDTQYF.

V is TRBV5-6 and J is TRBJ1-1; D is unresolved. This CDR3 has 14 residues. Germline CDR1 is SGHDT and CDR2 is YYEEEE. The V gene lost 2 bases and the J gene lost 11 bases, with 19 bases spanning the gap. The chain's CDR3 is CASSFSLPTFSAFF. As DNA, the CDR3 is TGTGCCAGCAGCTTTAGTCTGCCCACCTTTTCTGCTTTCTTT.

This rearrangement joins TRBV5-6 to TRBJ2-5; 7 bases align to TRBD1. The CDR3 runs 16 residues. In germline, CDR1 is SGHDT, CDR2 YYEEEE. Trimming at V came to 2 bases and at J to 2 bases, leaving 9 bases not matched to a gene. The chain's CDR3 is CASSFGQDYNQETQYF. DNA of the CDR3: TGTGCCAGCAGCTTCGGACAGGATTATAATCAAGAGACCCAGTACTTC.

The CDR3 region is CASSLTVPDTDTQYF. In DNA, the CDR3 is TGTGCCAGCAGTTTAACGGTTCCAGACACAGATACGCAGTATTTT. V gene TRBV25-1 combines with J gene TRBJ2-3; D is unclear. Germline CDR1 MGHDK, CDR2 SYGVNS. V was clipped by 5 bases and J by 2 bases, with 14 bases between them. The CDR3 totals 15 residues. The variable domain in full, completed from reference TRBV25-1 and TRBJ2-3, reads EADIYQTPRYLVIGTGKKITLECSQTMGHDKMYWYQQDPGMELHLIHYSYGVNSTEKGDLSSESTVSRIRTEHFPLTLESARPSHTSQYLCASSLTVPDTDTQYFGPGTRLTVL.

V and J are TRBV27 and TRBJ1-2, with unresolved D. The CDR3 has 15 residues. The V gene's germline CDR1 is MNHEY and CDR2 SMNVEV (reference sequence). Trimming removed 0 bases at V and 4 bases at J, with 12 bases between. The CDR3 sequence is CASSLSGVLSYGYTF. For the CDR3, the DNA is TGTGCCAGCAGTTTATCTGGGGTACTAAGCTATGGCTACACCTTC.

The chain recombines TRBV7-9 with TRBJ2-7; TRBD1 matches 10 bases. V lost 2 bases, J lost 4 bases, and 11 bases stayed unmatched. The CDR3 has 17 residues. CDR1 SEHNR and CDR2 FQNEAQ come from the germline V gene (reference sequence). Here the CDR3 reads CASSLWTGGLVAYEQYF. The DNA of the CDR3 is TGTGCCAGCAGCTTATGGACAGGGGGACTAGTGGCGTACGAGCAGTACTTC.

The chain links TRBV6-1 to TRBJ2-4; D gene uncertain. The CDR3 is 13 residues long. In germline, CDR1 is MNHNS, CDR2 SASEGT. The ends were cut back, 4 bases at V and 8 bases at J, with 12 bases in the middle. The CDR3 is CASSVGLTDIQYF. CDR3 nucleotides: TGTGCCAGCAGTGTTGGGCTCACGGACATTCAGTACTTC.

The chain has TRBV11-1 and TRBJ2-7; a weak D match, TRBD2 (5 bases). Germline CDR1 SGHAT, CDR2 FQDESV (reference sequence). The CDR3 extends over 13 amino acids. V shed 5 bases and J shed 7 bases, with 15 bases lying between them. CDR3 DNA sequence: TGTGCCAGCAGCGCCCGGACTTTAGGGGAGCAGTACTTC. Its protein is CASSARTLGEQYF. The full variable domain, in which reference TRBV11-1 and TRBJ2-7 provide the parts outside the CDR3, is EAEVAQSPRYKITEKSQAVAFWCDPISGHATLYWYRQILGQGPELLVQFQDESVVDDSQLPKDRFSAERLKGVDSTLKIQPAELGDSAMYLCASSARTLGEQYFGPGTRLTVT.